This TCR beta chain stems from a study of PD-1 blockade in classical Hodgkin lymphoma. The overall study: On a schedule of every 2 weeks, patients received nivolumab 3 mg/kg intravenously.

V lost 2 bases and J lost 1, with 2 bases in between. Germline values: CDR1 DFQATT, CDR2 SNEGSKA (reference sequence). CDR3 length: 11 amino acids. Method: immunoSEQ multiplex PCR; TCRdb's copy keeps in-frame clones and lacks some. The sample has 96,000 or so clones; 85% to 95% are singletons. Specified time point: cycle 4 day 1 (C4D1), after 6 weeks of nivolumab. Each patient's relapse followed autologous stem cell transplantation, and brentuximab vedotin exposure varied. Sequenced here: peripheral blood mononuclear cells (PBMCs), sampled before the fourth cycle of nivolumab. The V call is TRBV20-1, the J call TRBJ2-5; unclear D gene. This TCR came from a human donor with classical Hodgkin lymphoma. The CDR3 loop is CSARIQETQYF. In DNA, the CDR3 is TGCAGTGCTAGAATCCAAGAGACCCAGTACTTC.